This entry features one TCR beta chain sequence. The antigen remains undetermined. CDR1 and CDR2 from the germline V gene are MGHRA and YSYEKL. V lost 4 bases to trimming and J lost 0 bases, with 15 bases between them. The CDR3 is made up of 16 amino acids. Profiling relied on immunoSEQ multiplex PCR, and the TCRdb table lists in-frame clones only, not all of them. Of approximately 63,000 clones in the sample, about 87% were seen once. The data originate from a study of identifying expanded T cells in peripheral blood. General study findings and limits: Across healthy donors, higher total template counts meant significantly greater roughly 2-week count variance.

This TCR derives from a person aged 18-70 years in good health. This chain uses TRBV4-1 with TRBJ1-1; TRBD1 is a possible D gene (5 bases). The sequenced sample was blood. CDR3 sequence reads: CASSLFLEGMNTEAFF. The CDR3 nucleotides are TGCGCCAGCAGCCTTTTCCTTGAGGGGATGAACACTGAAGCTTTCTTT.